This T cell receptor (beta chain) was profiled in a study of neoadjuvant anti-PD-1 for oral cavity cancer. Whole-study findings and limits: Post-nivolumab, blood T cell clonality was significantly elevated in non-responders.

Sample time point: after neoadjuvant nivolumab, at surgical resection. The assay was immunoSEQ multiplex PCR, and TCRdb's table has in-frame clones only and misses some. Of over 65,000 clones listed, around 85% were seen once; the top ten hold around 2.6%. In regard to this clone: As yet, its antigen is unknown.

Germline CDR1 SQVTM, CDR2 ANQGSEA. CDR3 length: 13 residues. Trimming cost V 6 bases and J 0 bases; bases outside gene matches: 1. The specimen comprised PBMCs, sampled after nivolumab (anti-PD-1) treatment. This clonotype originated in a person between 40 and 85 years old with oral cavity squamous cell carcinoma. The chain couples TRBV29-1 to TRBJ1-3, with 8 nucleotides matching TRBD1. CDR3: CSVTGDSGNTIYF. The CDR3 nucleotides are TGCAGCGTGACAGGGGACTCTGGAAACACCATATATTTT.